This T cell receptor beta chain came from a study of shared T cell receptors in the human thymus. TCRdb's table, derived via immunoSEQ multiplex PCR, lists solely in-frame clones and lacks some. The data show about 380,000 clones, with 85% to 95% seen just once and approximately 0.02% held by the top ten. This clone was observed a single time. Germline V gives CDR1 MNHEY, CDR2 SMNVEV (reference sequence). Trimming took 6 bases from V and 8 from J, leaving 11 bases between them. This CDR3 is built from 12 residues. The sequenced sample consisted of thymocytes. The source is a human donor. This sequence joins TRBV27 and TRBJ1-5; the D is unclear. In DNA, the CDR3 is TGTGCCAGCAGCCCCGAGTCTGAGCCCCAGCATTTT. Translation: CASSPESEPQHF.